This record covers a single T cell receptor (beta chain). This entry is derived from a study of blood T cells in healthy people across ages. The germline V gene has CDR1 MNHEY and CDR2 SVGAGI. The length of the CDR3 is 16 residues. A sample-barcoded 5' primer and a J-beta primer mix were used in a second PCR of about 6 to 11 cycles. TCRdb re-called the 5' RACE reads with MiXCR, one entry per CDR3 protein. The data show just over 1 million distinct CDR3 sequences, 45% seen once. The sequence was collected from a woman aged 60-75 years in good health. The chain links TRBV6-5 to TRBJ2-5; 7 nucleotides match TRBD2. The J call is in doubt because the DNA end fits TRBJ2-7 better. The sequencing input was blood. CDR3 coding DNA: TGTGCCAGCAGTTATAAATGGCGACTAGCTGGCCACGAGCAGTACTTC. Protein: CASSYKWRLAGHEQYF.